This T cell receptor (beta chain) was obtained from a study of Ad26.COV2.S vaccination and SARS-CoV-2 variants. Study in general: Donor was in the COV1001 Ad26.COV2.S trial arm. By the intramuscular route, Ad26.COV2.S was given once, or twice 56 days apart. Overall study findings and caveats: The analyses of TCR breadth and depth may have understated the size of total T cell responses.

For this clone: Its cognate antigen is unknown.

Treatment specified: 19 received Ad26.COV2.S at low or high dose, single or two shots; a few received placebo; per-sample allocation not given. It was on day 63 after the first vaccine or placebo injection that samples were taken. An 18-55-year-old adult in Boston served as donor. TCRdb keeps only in-frame clones here, not all; method: immunoSEQ multiplex PCR. The sample lists around 270,000 clones; around 85% were seen once. The V and J ends lost 4 bases and 2 bases, in that order; junction bases with no gene match: 5. The CDR3 is 15 residues long. Germline V gene lookup returns CDR1 SGHRS and CDR2 YFSETQ.

The sequenced sample was peripheral blood, obtained in a trial of Ad26.COV2.S vaccine versus placebo. The V gene is TRBV5-1, the J gene TRBJ2-7; 11 bases are a match to TRBD2. The sequence derives from a person between 18 and 59 years old who received the Ad26.COV2.S COVID-19 vaccine or a placebo. The CDR3 DNA sequence: TGCGCCAGCAGCCTGACTAGCGGGGAGCCCTACGAGCAGTACTTC. Residues: CASSLTSGEPYEQYF.